The sequence of this T cell receptor beta chain was determined in a study of OX40 agonist ivuxolimab in advanced cancers. On the study more broadly: Patients were infused with ivuxolimab every 2 weeks at 0.01 to 10 mg/kg. Enrollees could have had prior anti-PD-1, anti-PD-L1 or anti-CTLA-4 therapy, which 30% to 50% had received.

Regarding this clone: No antigen is known for it.

Assay: immunoSEQ multiplex PCR; the TCRdb copy retains only in-frame clones and omits some. The table lists 80,000 or so clones, approximately 85% of them singletons. Germline V lookup: CDR1 MGHDK, CDR2 SYGVNS. The ends were cut back, 5 bases at V and 2 bases at J, with 16 bases in the middle. CDR3 length: 15 residues. General study points: Clonal expansion by week 6 occurred in CD4+ and CD8+ blood T cells (at 0.1 to 3.0 mg/kg).

V and J are TRBV25-1 and TRBJ2-7; the D gene is possibly TRBD2 (6 bases). This specimen was CD4+ or CD8+ T cells sorted from blood, taken in a trial of the OX40 agonist ivuxolimab. This receptor was obtained from an adult with an advanced solid tumor such as melanoma, head and neck, liver or kidney cancer. The CDR3 sequence: CASSSAGSSPYEQYF. The CDR3, as DNA: TGTGCCAGCAGTTCCGCCGGGAGTTCGCCCTACGAGCAGTACTTC.